This section outlines one TCR beta chain sequence together with its context. The sample comes from a study of blood T cell repertoires in COVID-19. Study details: Samples representing acute and convalescent COVID-19 were sourced from the United States, Italy and Spain. The analysed material was cDNA or gDNA that came from T cells, B-cell-depleted T cells, or PBMCs.

Per the original methods: Nucleated cell number was recorded as an estimate derived from reference gene primer amplification. Profiled with immunoSEQ multiplex PCR; TCRdb holds only in-frame clones, not every one. D and trimming were read from the DNA, whereas the V and J calls and clone size are those reported in that table. The table records around 130,000 clones, about 83% of them present only once. The CDR3 has 14 amino acids. Per germline, CDR1 MDHEN and CDR2 SYDVKM. Germline trimming cut 3 bases from V and 15 bases from J; bases unmatched to any gene: 11. The sample consisted of peripheral blood. This chain uses TRBV28 with TRBJ1-5, with 10 nucleotides matching TRBD1. This clonotype originated in a man between 60 and 75 years old with acute or convalescent COVID-19. The CDR3 is CASSFSTGGSRRHF. The DNA of the CDR3 is TGTGCCAGCAGTTTCTCGACAGGGGGCTCCAGGAGGCATTTT. The variable domain in full, completed from reference TRBV28 and TRBJ1-5, reads DVKVTQSSRYLVKRTGEKVFLECVQDMDHENMFWYRQDPGLGLRLIYFSYDVKMKEKGDIPEGYSVSREKKERFSLILESASTNQTSMYLCASSFSTGGSRRHFGDGTRLSIL.